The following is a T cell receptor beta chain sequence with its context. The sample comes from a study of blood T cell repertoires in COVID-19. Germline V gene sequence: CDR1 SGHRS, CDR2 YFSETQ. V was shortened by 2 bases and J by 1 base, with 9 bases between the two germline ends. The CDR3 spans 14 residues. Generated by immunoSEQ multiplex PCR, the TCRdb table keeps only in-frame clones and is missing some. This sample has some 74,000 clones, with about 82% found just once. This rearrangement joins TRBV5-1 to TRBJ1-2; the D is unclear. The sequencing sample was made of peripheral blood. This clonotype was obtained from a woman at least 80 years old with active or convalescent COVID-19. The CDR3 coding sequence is TGCGCCAGCAGCTTCGGAGGGAGTAACTATGGCTACACCTTC. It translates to CASSFGGSNYGYTF. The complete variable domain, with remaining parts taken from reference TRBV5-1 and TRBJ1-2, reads KAGVTQTPRYLIKTRGQQVTLSCSPISGHRSVSWYQQTPGQGLQFLFEYFSETQRNKGNFPGRFSGRQFSNSRSEMNVSTLELGDSALYLCASSFGGSNYGYTFGSGTRLTVV.